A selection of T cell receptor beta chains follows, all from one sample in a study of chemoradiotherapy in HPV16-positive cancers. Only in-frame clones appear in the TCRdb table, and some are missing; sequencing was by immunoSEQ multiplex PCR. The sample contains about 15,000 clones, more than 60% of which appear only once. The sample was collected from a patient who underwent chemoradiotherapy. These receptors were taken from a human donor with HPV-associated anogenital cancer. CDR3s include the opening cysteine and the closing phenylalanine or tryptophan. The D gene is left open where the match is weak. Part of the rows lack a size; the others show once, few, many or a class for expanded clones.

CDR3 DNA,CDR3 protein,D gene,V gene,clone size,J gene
TGCGCCAGCAGCAGTAGAGGTCGGGACACTTTATTTGTCATGAACACTGAAGCTTTCTTT,CASSSRGRDTLFVMNTEAFF,NA,TRBV4-3,NA,TRBJ1-1
TGCGCCAGCAGCCGCGGTGTTGGGGCGAGGACCGGGGAGCTGTTTTTT,CASSRGVGARTGELFF,NA,TRBV5-1,NA,TRBJ2-2
TGTGCCAGCAGTGGAACCGGGCTGACCTCTGGAAACACCATATATTTT,CASSGTGLTSGNTIYF,NA,TRBV6-1,NA,TRBJ1-3
TGTGCCAGCAGCGTAGGGACAGAAGGAAACACCATATATTTT,CASSVGTEGNTIYF,NA,TRBV9,NA,TRBJ1-3
TGTGCCTGGAGTGCGGGACAGATCAATCAGCCCCAGCATTTT,CAWSAGQINQPQHF,TRBD1,TRBV30,few,TRBJ1-5
TGCGCCAGCACTCCGGGACAGCGTTTTGGCGGCTACACCTTC,CASTPGQRFGGYTF,TRBD1,TRBV4-1,NA,TRBJ1-2
TGTGCCAGCAGCCTAATGGGCACTGAAGCTTTCTTT,CASSLMGTEAFF,NA,TRBV4-2,NA,TRBJ1-1
TGTGCCAGCAGCGTAGGAGGGGGGCGCGAATCGGAAGCTTTCTTT,CASSVGGGRESEAFF,NA,TRBV9,NA,TRBJ1-1
TGTGCCAGCCGATCTGGGGGGCGGGCCAATGAGCAGTTCTTC,CASRSGGRANEQFF,NA,TRBV4-2,NA,TRBJ2-1
TGTGCCAGCAGCTTAACGCAAACATCTGAGCAGTTCTTC,CASSLTQTSEQFF,NA,TRBV7-3,NA,TRBJ2-1